The 8 T cell receptor beta chains in this list originate from one sample, sequenced in a study of T cell responses to AZD1222 COVID-19 vaccine. Produced via immunoSEQ multiplex PCR; TCRdb's table is partial and in-frame only. The table includes roughly 120,000 clones, roughly 85% detected once. The sequenced sample was peripheral blood, obtained on day 0 of MenACWY control vaccination. Receptors were obtained from an adult in good health.

This clone was counted a single time. V and J are TRBV2 and TRBJ2-5, with TRBD1 matching 7 bases. CDR1 SNHLY and CDR2 FYNNEI come from the germline V gene. The CDR3 totals 13 residues. The J segment lost 7 bases and the V segment lost 7 bases, leaving 9 bases of the junction unmatched. CDR3 amino acids: CASTRRTGATQYF. Written as DNA, the CDR3 is TGTGCCAGCACGAGGCGGACAGGCGCGACCCAGTACTTC.

The chain recombines TRBV6-5 with TRBJ2-7; D possibly corresponds to TRBD1 (6 bases). Germline loops: CDR1 MNHEY, CDR2 SVGAGI. V lost 2 bases to trimming and J lost 3 bases, with 11 bases between them. CDR3 length equals 14 residues. The CDR3: CASSYGGRGYEQYF. CDR3 nucleotide sequence: TGTGCCAGCAGTTACGGGGGCAGGGGCTACGAGCAGTACTTC.

This rearrangement joins TRBV28 to TRBJ2-7; 12 nucleotides line up with TRBD1. This CDR3 contains 15 residues. The junction had 8 bases not matched to a gene; V was cut back by 5 bases and J by 6 bases. Looked up from germline, CDR1 is MDHEN and CDR2 is SYDVKM. The CDR3 spells CASSETGTGGGEQYF. The CDR3 coding sequence is TGTGCCAGCAGTGAGACCGGGACAGGGGGCGGCGAGCAGTACTTC.

The chain combines TRBV27 with TRBJ2-1; 9 bases agree with TRBD2. V trimming: 5 bases; J trimming: 6 bases; junction bases outside the gene matches: 5. Germline assignment: CDR1 MNHEY and CDR2 SMNVEV (reference sequence). There are 14 residues in the CDR3. CDR3 residues: CASSRTSAANEQFF. The CDR3 DNA reads TGTGCCAGCAGTAGGACTAGCGCGGCCAATGAGCAGTTCTTC.

This clone was seen a single time. V usage is TRBV19 and J usage is TRBJ1-2; 8 nucleotides line up with TRBD1. The junction had 9 bases not matched to a gene; V was cut back by 10 bases and J by 2 bases. Germline lookup yields CDR1 LNHDA and CDR2 SQIVND (reference sequence). The CDR3 consists of 14 residues. CDR3 DNA: TGTGCCACGCGGAGGAACAGGGGGAACTATGGCTACACCTTC. Translation gives CATRRNRGNYGYTF.

The chain combines TRBV25-1 with TRBJ2-5, with TRBD1 as a possible D gene (6 bases). Trimming stripped 2 bases from V and 9 bases from J, with 13 bases between. The CDR3 extends over 13 amino acids. Looked up from germline, CDR1 is MGHDK and CDR2 is SYGVNS. The CDR3, as DNA: TGTGCCAGCAGTGAAACAGGGTCAATGGCCCAGTACTTC. This sequence encodes CASSETGSMAQYF.

This chain connects TRBV5-6 to TRBJ2-7, with D perhaps matching TRBD1 or TRBD2 (6 bases each). The CDR3 contains 14 residues. Trimming removed 1 base at V and 4 bases at J, with 12 bases between. Looked up from germline, CDR1 is SGHDT and CDR2 is YYEEEE. CDR3 DNA: TGTGCCAGCAGCTTGATCGGGGGCGGGTACGAGCAGTACTTC. It specifies CASSLIGGGYEQYF. Filled out from reference TRBV5-6 and TRBJ2-7, the complete variable domain reads DAGVTQSPTHLIKTRGQQVTLRCSPKSGHDTVSWYQQALGQGPQFIFQYYEEEERQRGNFPDRFSGHQFPNYSSELNVNALLLGDSALYLCASSLIGGGYEQYFGPGTRLTVT.

The V call is TRBV5-1, the J call TRBJ2-7; weak D call: TRBD2 (5 bases). Trimming shortened V by 0 bases and J by 2 bases, and 9 bases separated the two germline ends. There are 14 residues in the CDR3. Per the germline V gene, CDR1 is SGHRS and CDR2 is YFSETQ. The CDR3 here is CASSLGGSAYEQYF. The CDR3 bases are TGCGCCAGCAGCTTGGGAGGGTCAGCCTACGAGCAGTACTTC.